These T cell receptor beta chains were read from a single sample in a study of T-cell reconstitution after alpha-beta-depleted transplantation in children. TCRdb recomputed calls from the PCR reads with MiXCR, one row per CDR3 protein. The sample shows about 640,000 distinct CDR3 sequences, around a sixth of them seen only once. Material: PBMCs from the stem cell graft donor, obtained from the stem cell graft. All receptors come from a human donor who donated a stem cell graft to a child with acute myeloid leukemia. The conserved cysteine and the conserved F or W are not part of the CDR3 here. D genes are given only for firm matches.

J gene: TRBJ2-1; V gene: TRBV20-1; D gene: TRBD1; CDR3 protein: SAREQGAYNEQF
J gene: TRBJ1-6; V gene: TRBV15; D gene: TRBD1; CDR3 protein: ATSRTGTGVYNSPLH
J gene: TRBJ2-7; V gene: TRBV5-1; D gene: TRBD2; CDR3 protein: ASSGTSASDEQY
J gene: TRBJ1-6; V gene: TRBV3-1; D gene: TRBD1; CDR3 protein: ASSQNRQGYSPLH
J gene: TRBJ2-6; V gene: TRBV6-5; D gene: NA; CDR3 protein: ASSYSMRGRSTANVLT
J gene: TRBJ2-1; V gene: TRBV11-1; D gene: NA; CDR3 protein: ASSTTLVQF
J gene: TRBJ2-2; V gene: TRBV5-1; D gene: NA; CDR3 protein: ASSSLKLRQNTGELF
J gene: TRBJ2-7; V gene: TRBV4-3; D gene: NA; CDR3 protein: ASSHTQGAKLPTGGNRFEEQY
J gene: TRBJ1-1; V gene: TRBV10-1; D gene: NA; CDR3 protein: ASNAGNTEAF
J gene: TRBJ2-7; V gene: TRBV15; D gene: TRBD2; CDR3 protein: ATSGATSGFLEQY
J gene: TRBJ1-2; V gene: TRBV2; D gene: TRBD1; CDR3 protein: ASSAGTGESYGYT
J gene: TRBJ2-4; V gene: TRBV29-1; D gene: NA; CDR3 protein: SVETGQGGKNIQY
J gene: TRBJ2-1; V gene: TRBV6-5; D gene: NA; CDR3 protein: ASSYSSPVEQF
J gene: TRBJ1-5; V gene: TRBV20-1; D gene: NA; CDR3 protein: SARDGSYSNQPQH
J gene: TRBJ2-5; V gene: TRBV15; D gene: TRBD1; CDR3 protein: ATSQPTGIGTQY
J gene: TRBJ2-3; V gene: TRBV12-3/TRBV12-4; D gene: NA; CDR3 protein: ASSPSAAGAKDTQY
J gene: TRBJ2-1; V gene: TRBV5-1; D gene: TRBD1; CDR3 protein: ASSLAWTGQGENEQF
J gene: TRBJ2-7; V gene: TRBV20-1; D gene: NA; CDR3 protein: SARVNTGEQY
J gene: TRBJ2-5; V gene: TRBV6-1; D gene: TRBD2; CDR3 protein: ASRGGFGETQY
J gene: TRBJ2-1; V gene: TRBV12-3/TRBV12-4; D gene: NA; CDR3 protein: ASNTRGNEQF
J gene: TRBJ2-3; V gene: TRBV10-3; D gene: TRBD2; CDR3 protein: AISAILAGGPTDTQY
J gene: TRBJ1-2; V gene: TRBV5-1; D gene: TRBD1; CDR3 protein: ASSPAPGQGNYGYT
J gene: TRBJ2-1; V gene: TRBV27; D gene: NA; CDR3 protein: ASSWDGNNGQF
J gene: TRBJ2-1; V gene: TRBV21-1; D gene: NA; CDR3 protein: ASSNPGEEDEQF
J gene: TRBJ2-1; V gene: TRBV7-2; D gene: NA; CDR3 protein: ASSSGGPYNEQF
J gene: TRBJ1-2; V gene: TRBV29-1; D gene: NA; CDR3 protein: SVSLSGADYGYT
J gene: TRBJ2-7; V gene: TRBV7-2; D gene: TRBD1; CDR3 protein: ASSLGQGFNEQY
J gene: TRBJ2-2; V gene: TRBV20-1; D gene: TRBD1; CDR3 protein: SARLGQATGELF
J gene: TRBJ2-1; V gene: TRBV29-1; D gene: NA; CDR3 protein: SVEGLEQDSSYNEQF
J gene: TRBJ2-3; V gene: TRBV20-1; D gene: TRBD2; CDR3 protein: SARPLAGADTQY
J gene: TRBJ1-1; V gene: TRBV5-1; D gene: NA; CDR3 protein: ASSLPHGDGNTEAF
J gene: TRBJ2-3; V gene: TRBV6-5; D gene: NA; CDR3 protein: ASSLTITDTQY
J gene: TRBJ2-1; V gene: TRBV10-3; D gene: TRBD2; CDR3 protein: AISSPGGPYNEQF
J gene: TRBJ2-7; V gene: TRBV5-1; D gene: NA; CDR3 protein: ASSLGPRSYEQY
J gene: TRBJ1-2; V gene: TRBV29-1; D gene: NA; CDR3 protein: SRDIEGRLGYT
J gene: TRBJ2-7; V gene: TRBV7-2; D gene: NA; CDR3 protein: ASSWTGQNYEQY
J gene: TRBJ2-1; V gene: TRBV5-5; D gene: NA; CDR3 protein: ASSLVLRGEDEQF
J gene: TRBJ2-7; V gene: TRBV11-2; D gene: TRBD1; CDR3 protein: ASSSSRGLFYEQY
J gene: TRBJ1-6; V gene: TRBV5-5; D gene: NA; CDR3 protein: ASSLNSPENSPLH
J gene: TRBJ2-7; V gene: TRBV7-7; D gene: NA; CDR3 protein: ASSKHNPSAGVSGYEQY
J gene: TRBJ2-2; V gene: TRBV12-3/TRBV12-4; D gene: TRBD2; CDR3 protein: ASSFERGNTGELF
J gene: TRBJ1-1; V gene: TRBV7-2; D gene: TRBD1; CDR3 protein: ASSLAGGTVGEDF
J gene: TRBJ1-2; V gene: TRBV12-3/TRBV12-4; D gene: NA; CDR3 protein: ASSWTANYGYT
J gene: TRBJ1-5; V gene: TRBV7-1; D gene: NA; CDR3 protein: ASSSAGGSGNQPQH